Below are 5 T cell receptor beta chains sequenced from a single sample in a study of T cell repertoires in cytomegalovirus infection (dated by TCRdb to about 2019). No antigens are known for them. The treatment or condition tag for this specimen amounts to: in vitro stimulation with specific CMV peptide epitopes to enrich CMV-specific T cells. Data came from an Illumina HiSeq 1500. TCRdb reprocessed the public reads (quality trimming at Q25 with fastp, clone calling with MiXCR) and kept in-frame beta chains. Duplicate CDR3 protein sequences are folded into a single record with the most common DNA and genes. In this sample the table shows about 470,000 distinct CDR3 sequences, approximately 42% of which occur a single time. The top ten clonotypes cover about 41% of the sample. This specimen was cultured PBMCs, taken from culture after CMV antigen stimulation. The receptors were sampled from a human donor in good health (CMV status not recorded). Some clones in this sample may be carry-over from other donors' samples.

The V and J genes are TRBV12-3 or TRBV12-4 and TRBJ2-2, with a weak D call TRBD1 (6 bases). V lost 0 bases to trimming and J lost 7 bases, with 12 bases between them. This CDR3 region has 15 residues. The CDR3 nucleotides are TGTGCCAGCAGTTTAGCCGGCAGGGGTCACGGGGAGCTGTTTTTT. It translates to CASSLAGRGHGELFF.

In its sample, this clonotype was seen a few times. The chain has TRBV7-6 and TRBJ2-2; D is unclear. This CDR3 comprises 15 residues. The germline CDR1 and CDR2 sequences are SGHVS and FNYEAQ. Trimming stripped 0 bases from V and 5 bases from J, with 10 bases between. The CDR3 nucleotides are TGTGCCAGCAGCTTAGCCCCACATCGGACCGGGGAGCTGTTTTTT. Translating gives CASSLAPHRTGELFF.

The chain has TRBV7-9 and TRBJ1-2, with D perhaps matching TRBD1 (5 bases). The V and J ends lost 6 bases and 0 bases respectively, with 17 bases between them. Germline loops: CDR1 SEHNR, CDR2 FQNEAQ (reference sequence). The CDR3 is 16 residues long. The CDR3 DNA reads TGTGCCAGCAGACCCCCAGGGAGGGTAGCTAACTATGGCTACACCTTC. This gives the protein CASRPPGRVANYGYTF.

CDR3 amino acids: CASSFAGGLGDTDTQYF. For the CDR3, the DNA is TGTGCCAGCAGCTTTGCGGGAGGCTTAGGGGACACAGATACGCAGTATTTT. This chain joins TRBV7-2 and TRBJ2-3, with TRBD2 identical over 8 bases. CDR3 length: 17 amino acids. Germline V gives CDR1 SGHTA, CDR2 FQGNSA. The trim removed 3 bases at V and 2 bases at J, leaving 10 bases unmatched.

The chain recombines TRBV20-1 with TRBJ1-1, with D possibly matching TRBD1 (6 bases). CDR3 length: 11 residues. In germline, CDR1 is DFQATT, CDR2 SNEGSKA (reference sequence). The CDR3 nucleotides are TGCAGCGCCGGGACACCCGGTGGAGCTTTCTTT. Translation gives CSAGTPGGAFF.